This T cell receptor (beta chain) came from a study of coeliac disease. The CDR3 extends over 15 amino acids. Trimming cost V 1 base and J 3 bases; bases outside gene matches: 5. Germline lookup yields CDR1 SGHNT and CDR2 YENEEA. Some clones are missing from TCRdb's copy, which holds only in-frame ones; the method was immunoSEQ multiplex PCR. The table includes 3,000 to 3,500 clones, over 60% detected once. One frozen approximately 500,000-cell aliquot per fraction was sequenced. By frequency in the sample, this clone is large (0.1 to 1%). This TCR derives from a man of 80 years or more without celiac disease. The chain is built from TRBV11-3 and TRBJ2-5, with TRBD1 identical over 7 bases. The specimen sequenced was lymphocytes from the gut lamina propria. The CDR3 region is CASSLASGTEETQYF. The CDR3 nucleotides read TGTGCCAGCAGCTTAGCCTCCGGGACAGAAGAGACCCAGTACTTC.